This T cell receptor (beta chain) was sequenced in a study of T cells in Graves' hyperthyroidism and ophthalmopathy. Study-level points and caveats: For ophthalmopathy, model prediction preceded onset by a median approximately 6 months.

Researchers amplified the TCR beta CDR3 regions from RNA transcripts. HTBI primers were employed in a first-round RT-PCR of the TCR CDR3. MiXCR, run by TCRdb on the multiplex PCR reads, gives a single entry per CDR3 protein. This sample has 500,000 to 750,000 distinct CDR3 sequences; 40% to 55% occur once, and the top ten carry around 7.7%. After removal of 2 bases from V and 1 base from J, the junction contained 9 bases not matched to a gene. Per germline, CDR1 SGHTA and CDR2 FQGTGA. There are 19 residues in the CDR3. This clonotype appeared many times. Its specificity is not known. Sequenced material: peripheral blood or thyroid tissue (not recorded which). V gene TRBV7-3 combines with J gene TRBJ2-6, with 9 bases matching TRBD2. The receptor's source is a woman between 18 and 29 years old with Graves' hyperthyroidism. DNA of the CDR3: TGTGCCAGCAGCTTACTCGGGACTAGCTTCGAGTCTGGGGCCAACGTCCTGACTTTC. This sequence encodes CASSLLGTSFESGANVLTF.